The clone carrying this T cell receptor beta chain was seen once. Seattle enrolled patients during active infection and tracked them longitudinally. Per the authors' pipeline: Amplification with reference gene primers provided the estimates of nucleated cell counts. The method was immunoSEQ multiplex PCR; TCRdb's version includes in-frame clones alone and lacks a portion of them. The V and J calls and clone size were taken over from that table, and D and trimming were inferred from the DNA. This table has about 290,000 clones, 85% to 90% appearing once. Losses at the gene ends were 0 bases for V and 6 bases for J; bases not matched to a gene: 4. From germline, CDR1 is MNHEY and CDR2 SVGAGI. The CDR3 is 15 amino acids. The sample belongs to a study of blood T cell repertoires in COVID-19. At the level of the study: Acute-phase and convalescent COVID-19 samples originated in the United States, Italy and Spain. PBMCs, B-cell-depleted T cells, or T cells provided the cDNA or gDNA that made up the material.

The specimen was peripheral blood. The receptor comes from a woman aged 25 to 39 with COVID-19, enrolled during active disease. The V call is TRBV6-5, the J call TRBJ2-7; 11 bases agree with TRBD2. CDR3 DNA: TGTGCCAGCAGTTACTCGCCTAGCGGGGGGTTCGAGCAGTACTTC. This codes for CASSYSPSGGFEQYF.